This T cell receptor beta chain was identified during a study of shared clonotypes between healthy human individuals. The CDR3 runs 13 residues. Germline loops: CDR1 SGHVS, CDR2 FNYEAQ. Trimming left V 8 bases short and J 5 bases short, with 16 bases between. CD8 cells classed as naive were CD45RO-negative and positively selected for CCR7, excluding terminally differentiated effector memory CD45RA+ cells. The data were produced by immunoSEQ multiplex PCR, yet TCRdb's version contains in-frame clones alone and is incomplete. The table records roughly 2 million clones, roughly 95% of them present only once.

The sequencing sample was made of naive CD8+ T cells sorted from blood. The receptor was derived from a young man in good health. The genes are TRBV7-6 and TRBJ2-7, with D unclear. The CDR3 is CASGSVGINEQYF. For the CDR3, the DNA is TGTGCCAGCGGTTCGGTGGGGATCAACGAGCAGTACTTC.